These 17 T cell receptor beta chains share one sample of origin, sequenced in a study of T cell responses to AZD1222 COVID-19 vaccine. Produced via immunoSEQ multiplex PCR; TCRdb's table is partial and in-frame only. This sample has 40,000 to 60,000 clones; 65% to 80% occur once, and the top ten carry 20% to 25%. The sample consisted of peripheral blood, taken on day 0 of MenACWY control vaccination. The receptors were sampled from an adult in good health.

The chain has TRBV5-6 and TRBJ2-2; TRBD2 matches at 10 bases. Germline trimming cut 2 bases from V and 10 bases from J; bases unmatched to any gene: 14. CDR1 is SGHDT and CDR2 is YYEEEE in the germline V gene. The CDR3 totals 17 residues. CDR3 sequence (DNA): TGTGCCAGCAGCTTCTCTGTACTAGCGGGACCGGCGTTGGAGCTGTTTTTT. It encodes CASSFSVLAGPALELFF.

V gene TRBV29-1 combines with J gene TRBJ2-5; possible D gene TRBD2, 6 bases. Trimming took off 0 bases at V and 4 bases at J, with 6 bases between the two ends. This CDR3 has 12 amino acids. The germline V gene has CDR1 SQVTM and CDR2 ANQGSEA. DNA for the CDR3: TGCAGCGTTGAAGAACTAGCAGAGACCCAGTACTTC. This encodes CSVEELAETQYF. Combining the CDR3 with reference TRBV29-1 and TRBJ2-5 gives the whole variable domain SAVISQKPSRDICQRGTSLTIQCQVDSQVTMMFWYRQQPGQSLTLIATANQGSEATYESGFVIDKFPISRPNLTFSTLTVSNMSPEDSSIYLCSVEELAETQYFGPGTRLLVL.

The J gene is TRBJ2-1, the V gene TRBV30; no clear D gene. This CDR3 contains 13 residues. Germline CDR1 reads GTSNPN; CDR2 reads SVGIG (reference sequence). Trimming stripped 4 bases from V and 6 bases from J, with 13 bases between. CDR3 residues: CAWTPGWGNEQFF. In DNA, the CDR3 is TGTGCCTGGACTCCCGGCTGGGGCAATGAGCAGTTCTTC.

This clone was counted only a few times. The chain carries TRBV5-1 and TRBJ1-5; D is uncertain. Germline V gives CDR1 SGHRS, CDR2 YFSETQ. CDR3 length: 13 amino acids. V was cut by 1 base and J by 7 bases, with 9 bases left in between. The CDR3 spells CASSLIFRQPQHF. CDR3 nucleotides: TGCGCCAGCAGCTTGATTTTTAGGCAGCCCCAGCATTTT.

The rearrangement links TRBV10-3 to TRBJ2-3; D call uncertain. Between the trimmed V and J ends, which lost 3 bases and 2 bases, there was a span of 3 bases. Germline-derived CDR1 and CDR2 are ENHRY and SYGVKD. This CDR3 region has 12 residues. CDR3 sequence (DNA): TGTGCCATCAGTGATAACACAGATACGCAGTATTTT. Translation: CAISDNTDTQYF.

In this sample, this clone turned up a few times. The CDR3 sequence is CASRQTFNQPQHF. The DNA for the CDR3 is TGTGCCAGCAGACAGACCTTTAATCAGCCCCAGCATTTT. The gene calls are TRBV6-5 and TRBJ1-5; D unclear. The CDR3 is 13 residues long. V was cut by 6 bases and J by 4 bases, with 10 bases left in between. The germline gives CDR1 MNHEY, CDR2 SVGAGI.

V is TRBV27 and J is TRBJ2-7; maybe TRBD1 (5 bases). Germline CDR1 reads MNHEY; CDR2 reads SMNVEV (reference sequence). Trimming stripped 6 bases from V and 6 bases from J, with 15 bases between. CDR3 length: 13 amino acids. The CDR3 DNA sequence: TGTGCCAGCAGACGCAACAGGATCGGCGAGCAGTACGTC. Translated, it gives CASRRNRIGEQYV.

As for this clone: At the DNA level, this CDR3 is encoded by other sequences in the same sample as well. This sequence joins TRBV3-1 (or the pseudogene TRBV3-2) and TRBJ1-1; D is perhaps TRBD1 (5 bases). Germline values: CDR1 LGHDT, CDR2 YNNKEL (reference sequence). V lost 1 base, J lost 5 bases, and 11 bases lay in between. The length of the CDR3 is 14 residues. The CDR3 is CASSQGWGGTEAFF. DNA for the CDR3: TGTGCCAGCAGCCAAGGGTGGGGCGGGACTGAAGCTTTCTTT.

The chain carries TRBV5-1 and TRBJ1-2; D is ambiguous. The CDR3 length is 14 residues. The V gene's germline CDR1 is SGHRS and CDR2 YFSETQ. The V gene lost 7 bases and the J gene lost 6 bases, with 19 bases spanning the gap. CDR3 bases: TGCGCCAGCCGGTTGGGCGTTGGGATAGATGGCTACACCTTC. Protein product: CASRLGVGIDGYTF.

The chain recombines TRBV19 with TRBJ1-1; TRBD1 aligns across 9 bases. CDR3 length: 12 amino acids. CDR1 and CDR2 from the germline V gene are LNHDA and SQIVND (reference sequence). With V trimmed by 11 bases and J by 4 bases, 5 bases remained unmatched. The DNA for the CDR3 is TGTGCCGTAATGACAGGGGGCACTGAAGCTTTCTTT. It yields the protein CAVMTGGTEAFF. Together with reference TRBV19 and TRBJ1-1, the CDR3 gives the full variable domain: DGGITQSPKYLFRKEGQNVTLSCEQNLNHDAMYWYRQDPGQGLRLIYYSQIVNDFQKGDIAEGYSVSREKKESFPLTVTSAQKNPTAFYLCAVMTGGTEAFFGQGTRLTVV.

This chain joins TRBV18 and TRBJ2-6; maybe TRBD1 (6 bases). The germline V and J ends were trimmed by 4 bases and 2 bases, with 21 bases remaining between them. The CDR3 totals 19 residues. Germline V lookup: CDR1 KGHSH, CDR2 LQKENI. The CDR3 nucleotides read TGTGCCAGCTCACTACGCTTTGACAGGATCAACCCTGGGGCCAACGTCCTGACTTTC. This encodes CASSLRFDRINPGANVLTF.

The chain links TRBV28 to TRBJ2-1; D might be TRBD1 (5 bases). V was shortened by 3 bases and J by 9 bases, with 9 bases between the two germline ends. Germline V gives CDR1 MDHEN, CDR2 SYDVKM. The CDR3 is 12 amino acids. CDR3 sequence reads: CASSLGRFEQFF. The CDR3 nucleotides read TGTGCCAGCAGTTTGGGGCGTTTTGAGCAGTTCTTC.

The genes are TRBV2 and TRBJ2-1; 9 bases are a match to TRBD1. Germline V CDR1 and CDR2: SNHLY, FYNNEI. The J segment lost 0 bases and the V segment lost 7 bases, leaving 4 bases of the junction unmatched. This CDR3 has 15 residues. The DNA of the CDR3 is TGTGCCAGCAAAGAGACAGGGGGCTCCTACAATGAGCAGTTCTTC. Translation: CASKETGGSYNEQFF. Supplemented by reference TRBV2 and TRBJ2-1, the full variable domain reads EPEVTQTPSHQVTQMGQEVILRCVPISNHLYFYWYRQILGQKVEFLVSFYNNEISEKSEIFDDQFSVERPDGSNFTLKIRSTKLEDSAMYFCASKETGGSYNEQFFGPGTRLTVL.

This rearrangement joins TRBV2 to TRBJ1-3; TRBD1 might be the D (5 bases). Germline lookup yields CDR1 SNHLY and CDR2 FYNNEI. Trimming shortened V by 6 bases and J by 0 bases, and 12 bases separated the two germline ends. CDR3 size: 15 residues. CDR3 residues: CASSARQSSGNTIYF. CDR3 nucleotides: TGTGCCAGCAGCGCCCGACAGAGCTCTGGAAACACCATATATTTT.

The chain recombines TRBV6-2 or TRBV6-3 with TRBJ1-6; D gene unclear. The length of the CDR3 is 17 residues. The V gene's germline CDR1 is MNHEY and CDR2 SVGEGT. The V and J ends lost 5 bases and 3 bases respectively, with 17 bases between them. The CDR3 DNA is TGTGCCAGCAGTCGGAGTTCCCAAGGCGTCTATAATTCACCCCTCCACTTT. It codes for CASSRSSQGVYNSPLHF.

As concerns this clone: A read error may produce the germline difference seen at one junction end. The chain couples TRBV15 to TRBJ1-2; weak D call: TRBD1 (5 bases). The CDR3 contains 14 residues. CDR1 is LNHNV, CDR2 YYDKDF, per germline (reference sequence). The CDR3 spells CATSKDPQGAHRAF. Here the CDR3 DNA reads TGTGCCACCAGCAAGGACCCTCAAGGGGCGCACCGAGCCTTC.

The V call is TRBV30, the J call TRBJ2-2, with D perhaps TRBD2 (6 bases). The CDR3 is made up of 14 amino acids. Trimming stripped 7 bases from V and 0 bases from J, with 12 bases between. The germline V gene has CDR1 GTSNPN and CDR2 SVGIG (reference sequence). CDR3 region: CAFSGGANTGELFF. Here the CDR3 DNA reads TGTGCCTTTAGCGGCGGGGCGAACACCGGGGAGCTGTTTTTT.